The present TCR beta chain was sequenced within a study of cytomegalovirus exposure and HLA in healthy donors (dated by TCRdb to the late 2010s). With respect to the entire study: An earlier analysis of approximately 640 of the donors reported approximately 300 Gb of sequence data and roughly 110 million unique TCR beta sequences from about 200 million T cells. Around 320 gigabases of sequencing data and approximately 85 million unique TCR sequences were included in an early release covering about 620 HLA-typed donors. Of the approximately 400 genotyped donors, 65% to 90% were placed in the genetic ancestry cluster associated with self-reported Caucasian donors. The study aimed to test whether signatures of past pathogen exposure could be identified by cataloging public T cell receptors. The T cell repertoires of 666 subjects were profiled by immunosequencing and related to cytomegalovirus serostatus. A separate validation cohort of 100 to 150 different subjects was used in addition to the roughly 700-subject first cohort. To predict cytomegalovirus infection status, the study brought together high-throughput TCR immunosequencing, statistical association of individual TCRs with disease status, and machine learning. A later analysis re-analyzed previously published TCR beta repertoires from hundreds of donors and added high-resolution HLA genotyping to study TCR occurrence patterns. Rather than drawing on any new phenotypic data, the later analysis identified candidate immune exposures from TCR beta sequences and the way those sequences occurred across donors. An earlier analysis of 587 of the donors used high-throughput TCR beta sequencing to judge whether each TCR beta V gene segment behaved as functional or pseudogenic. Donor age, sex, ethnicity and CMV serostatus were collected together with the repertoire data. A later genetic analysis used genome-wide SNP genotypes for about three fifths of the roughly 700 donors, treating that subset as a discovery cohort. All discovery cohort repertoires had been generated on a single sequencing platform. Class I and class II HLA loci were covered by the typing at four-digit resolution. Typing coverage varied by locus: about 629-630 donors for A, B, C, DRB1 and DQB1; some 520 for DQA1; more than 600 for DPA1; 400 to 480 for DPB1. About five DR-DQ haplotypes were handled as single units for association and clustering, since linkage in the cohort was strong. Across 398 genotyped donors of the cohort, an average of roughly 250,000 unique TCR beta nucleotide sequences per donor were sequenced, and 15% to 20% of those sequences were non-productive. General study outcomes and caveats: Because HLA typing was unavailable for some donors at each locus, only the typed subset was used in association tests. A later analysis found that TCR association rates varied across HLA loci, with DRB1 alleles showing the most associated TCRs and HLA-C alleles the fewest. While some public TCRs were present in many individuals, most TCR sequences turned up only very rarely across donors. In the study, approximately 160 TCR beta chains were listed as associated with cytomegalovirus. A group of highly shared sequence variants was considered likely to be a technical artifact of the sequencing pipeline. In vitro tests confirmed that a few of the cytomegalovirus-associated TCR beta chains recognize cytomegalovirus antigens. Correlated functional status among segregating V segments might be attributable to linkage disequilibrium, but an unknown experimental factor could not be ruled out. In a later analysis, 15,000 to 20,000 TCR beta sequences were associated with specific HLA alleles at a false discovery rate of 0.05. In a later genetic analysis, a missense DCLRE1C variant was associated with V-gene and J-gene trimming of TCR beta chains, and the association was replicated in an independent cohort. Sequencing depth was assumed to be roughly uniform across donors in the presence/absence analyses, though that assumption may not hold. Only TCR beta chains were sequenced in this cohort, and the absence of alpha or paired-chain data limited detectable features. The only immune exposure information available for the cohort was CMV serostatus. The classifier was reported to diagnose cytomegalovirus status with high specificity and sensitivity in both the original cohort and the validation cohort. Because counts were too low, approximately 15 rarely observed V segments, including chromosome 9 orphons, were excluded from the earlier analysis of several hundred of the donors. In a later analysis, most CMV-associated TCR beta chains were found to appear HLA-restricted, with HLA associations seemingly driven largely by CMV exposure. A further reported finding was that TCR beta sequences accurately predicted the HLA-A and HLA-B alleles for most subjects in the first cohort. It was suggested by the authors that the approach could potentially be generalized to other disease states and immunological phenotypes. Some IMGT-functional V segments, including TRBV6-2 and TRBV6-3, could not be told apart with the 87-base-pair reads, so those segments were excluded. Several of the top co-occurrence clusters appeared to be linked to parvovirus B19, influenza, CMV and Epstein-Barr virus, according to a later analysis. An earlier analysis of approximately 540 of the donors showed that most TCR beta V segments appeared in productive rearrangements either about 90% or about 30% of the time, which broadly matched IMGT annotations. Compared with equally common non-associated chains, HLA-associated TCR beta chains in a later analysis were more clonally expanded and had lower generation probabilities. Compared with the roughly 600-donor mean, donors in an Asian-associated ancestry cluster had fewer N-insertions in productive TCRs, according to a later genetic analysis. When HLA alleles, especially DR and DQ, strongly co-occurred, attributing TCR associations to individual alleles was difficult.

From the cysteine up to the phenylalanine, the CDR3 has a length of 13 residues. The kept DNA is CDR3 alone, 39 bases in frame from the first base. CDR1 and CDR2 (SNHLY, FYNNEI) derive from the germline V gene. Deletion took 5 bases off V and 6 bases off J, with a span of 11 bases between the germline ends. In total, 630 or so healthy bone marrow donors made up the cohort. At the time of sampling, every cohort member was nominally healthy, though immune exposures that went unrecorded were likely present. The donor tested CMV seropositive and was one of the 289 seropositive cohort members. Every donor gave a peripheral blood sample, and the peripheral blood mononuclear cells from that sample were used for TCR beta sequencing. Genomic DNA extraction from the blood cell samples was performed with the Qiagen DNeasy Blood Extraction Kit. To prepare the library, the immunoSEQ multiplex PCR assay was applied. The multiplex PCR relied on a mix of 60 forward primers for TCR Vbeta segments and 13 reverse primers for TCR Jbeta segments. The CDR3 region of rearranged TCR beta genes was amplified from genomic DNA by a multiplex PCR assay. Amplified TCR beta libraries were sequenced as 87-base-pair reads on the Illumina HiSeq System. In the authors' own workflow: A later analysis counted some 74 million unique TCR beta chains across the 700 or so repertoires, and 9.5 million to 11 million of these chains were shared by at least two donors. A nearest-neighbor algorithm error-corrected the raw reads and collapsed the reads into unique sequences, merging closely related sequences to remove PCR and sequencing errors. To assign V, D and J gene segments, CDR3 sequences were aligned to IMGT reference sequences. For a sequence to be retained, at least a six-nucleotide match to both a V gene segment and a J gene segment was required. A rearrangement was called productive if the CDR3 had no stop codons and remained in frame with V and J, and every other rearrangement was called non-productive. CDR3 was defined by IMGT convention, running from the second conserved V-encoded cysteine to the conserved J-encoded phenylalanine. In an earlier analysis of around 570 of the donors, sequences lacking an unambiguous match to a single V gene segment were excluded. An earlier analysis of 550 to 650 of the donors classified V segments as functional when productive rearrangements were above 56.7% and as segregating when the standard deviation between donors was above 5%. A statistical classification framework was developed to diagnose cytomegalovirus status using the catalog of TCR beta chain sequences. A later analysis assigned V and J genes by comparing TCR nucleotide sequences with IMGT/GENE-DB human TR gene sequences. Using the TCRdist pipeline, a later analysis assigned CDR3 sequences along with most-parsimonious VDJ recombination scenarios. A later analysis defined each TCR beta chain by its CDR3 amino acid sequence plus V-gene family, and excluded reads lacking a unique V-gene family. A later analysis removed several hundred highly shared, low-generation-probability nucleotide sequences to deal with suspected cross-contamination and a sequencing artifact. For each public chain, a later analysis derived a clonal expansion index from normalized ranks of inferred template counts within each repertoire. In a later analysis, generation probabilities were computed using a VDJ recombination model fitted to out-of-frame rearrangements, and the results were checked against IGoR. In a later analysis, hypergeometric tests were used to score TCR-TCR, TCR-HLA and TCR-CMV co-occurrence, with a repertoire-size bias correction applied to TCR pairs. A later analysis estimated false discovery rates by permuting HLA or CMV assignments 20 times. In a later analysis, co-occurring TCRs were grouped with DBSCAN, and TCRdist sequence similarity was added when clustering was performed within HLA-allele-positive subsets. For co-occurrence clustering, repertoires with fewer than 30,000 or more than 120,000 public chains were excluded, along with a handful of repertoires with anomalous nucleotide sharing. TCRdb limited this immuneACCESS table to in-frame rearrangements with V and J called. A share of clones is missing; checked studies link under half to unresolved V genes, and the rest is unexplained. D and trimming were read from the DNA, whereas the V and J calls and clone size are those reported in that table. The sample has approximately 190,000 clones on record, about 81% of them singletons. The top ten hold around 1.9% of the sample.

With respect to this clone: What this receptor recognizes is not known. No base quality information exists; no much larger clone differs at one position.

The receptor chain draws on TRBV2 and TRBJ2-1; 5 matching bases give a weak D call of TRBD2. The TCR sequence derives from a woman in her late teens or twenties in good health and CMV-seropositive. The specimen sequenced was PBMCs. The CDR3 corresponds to CASSRVGGNEQFF. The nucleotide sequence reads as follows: TGTGCCAGCAGTAGGGTTGGAGGCAATGAGCAGTTCTTC.